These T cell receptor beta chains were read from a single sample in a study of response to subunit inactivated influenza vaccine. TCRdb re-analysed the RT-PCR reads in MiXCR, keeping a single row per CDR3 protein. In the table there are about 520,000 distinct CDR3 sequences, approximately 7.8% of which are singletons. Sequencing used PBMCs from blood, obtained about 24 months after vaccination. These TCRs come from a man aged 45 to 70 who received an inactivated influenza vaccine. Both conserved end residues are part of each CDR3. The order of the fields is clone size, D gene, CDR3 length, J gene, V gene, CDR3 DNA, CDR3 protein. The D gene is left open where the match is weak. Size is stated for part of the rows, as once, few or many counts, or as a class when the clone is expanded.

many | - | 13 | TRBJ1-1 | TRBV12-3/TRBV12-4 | TGTGCCAGCAGCTTACTCCGGGACACTGAAGCTTTCTTT | CASSLLRDTEAFF
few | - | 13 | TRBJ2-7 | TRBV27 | TGTGCCAGCAGTTTGTTAGGGGCCCCCGAGCAGTACTTC | CASSLLGAPEQYF
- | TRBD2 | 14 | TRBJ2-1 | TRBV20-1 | TGCAGTGCTAGAGAAGCGGGAGTAGCCAATGAGCAGTTCTTC | CSAREAGVANEQFF
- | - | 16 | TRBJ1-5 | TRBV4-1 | TGCGCCAGCAGCCAACCCCGCCAGGGAAGCAATCAGCCCCAGCATTTT | CASSQPRQGSNQPQHF
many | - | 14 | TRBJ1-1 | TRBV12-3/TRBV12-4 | TGTGCCAGCAGCCCTGTAGGGGGAGGAACTGAAGCTTTCTTT | CASSPVGGGTEAFF
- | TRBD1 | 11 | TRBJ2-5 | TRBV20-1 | TGCAGTGCTTACTGGACAGGGGGAGCGTACTTC | CSAYWTGGAYF
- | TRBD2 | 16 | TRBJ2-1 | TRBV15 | TGTGCCACCAGCAGTACTAGCGGGCTATTGTACAATGAGCAGTTCTTC | CATSSTSGLLYNEQFF
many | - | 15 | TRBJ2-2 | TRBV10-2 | TGCGCCAGCAGTGAGTCTTACGGACGTGACGGGGAGCTGTTTTTT | CASSESYGRDGELFF
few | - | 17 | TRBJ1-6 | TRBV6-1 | TGTGCCAGCAGTGAAGTTGGGGGGAGCTCCTATAATTCACCCCTCCACTTT | CASSEVGGSSYNSPLHF
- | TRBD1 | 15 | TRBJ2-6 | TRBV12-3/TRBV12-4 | TGTGCCAGCAGGACTACAGGGGATGGGGCCAACGTCCTGACTTTC | CASRTTGDGANVLTF
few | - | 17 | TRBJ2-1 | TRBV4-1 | TGCGCCAGCAGCCTTCTGGGGGGTCTGATTAGCTTTAATGAGCAGTTCTTC | CASSLLGGLISFNEQFF
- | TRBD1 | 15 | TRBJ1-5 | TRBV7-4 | TGTGCCAGCAGCCCTAAACAGGGGGCATTTCAGCCCCAGCATTTT | CASSPKQGAFQPQHF
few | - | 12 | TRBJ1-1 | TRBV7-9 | TGTGCCAGCAGCTTGCCTAGGGCGCAAGCTTTCTTT | CASSLPRAQAFF
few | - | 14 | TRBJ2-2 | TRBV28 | TGTGCCAGCACCCCGGGGGATGGTGGCGGGGAGCTGTTTTTT | CASTPGDGGGELFF
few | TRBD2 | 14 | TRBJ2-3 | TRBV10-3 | TGTGCCATCCGCCCTAGCGGGGGCACAGATACGCAGTATTTT | CAIRPSGGTDTQYF
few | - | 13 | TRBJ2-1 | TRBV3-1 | TGTGCCAGCAGCCCAAACATAGGTCTCCCAGCGTTCTTC | CASSPNIGLPAFF
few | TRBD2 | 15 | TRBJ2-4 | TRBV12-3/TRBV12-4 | TGTGCCAGCAGTTCAAGACTAGCGGGAGATAACATTCAGTACTTC | CASSSRLAGDNIQYF
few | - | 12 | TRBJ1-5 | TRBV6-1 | TGTGCCAGCACAGTCTTAAATCAGCCCCAGCATTTT | CASTVLNQPQHF
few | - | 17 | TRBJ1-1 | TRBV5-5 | TGTGCCAGCAGCTTGGCCGGGACGGCTGGGGTGAACACTGAAGCTTTCTTT | CASSLAGTAGVNTEAFF
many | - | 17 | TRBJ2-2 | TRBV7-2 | TGTGCCAGCAGCTTACGTATCGGCAGGGGGGGCACCGGGGAGCTGTTTTTT | CASSLRIGRGGTGELFF
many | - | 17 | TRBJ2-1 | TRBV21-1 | TGTGCCAGCAGCAAAGGAGGTGAGGGACAGCAGGACAATGAGCAGTTCTTC | CASSKGGEGQQDNEQFF
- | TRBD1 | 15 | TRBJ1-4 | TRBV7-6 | TGTGCCAGCAGCTTACAGGGGACAGAAGGTGAAAAACTGTTTTTT | CASSLQGTEGEKLFF
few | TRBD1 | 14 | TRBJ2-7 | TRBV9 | TGTGCCAGCAGTATAGGACAGGACTCCTACGAGCAGTACTTC | CASSIGQDSYEQYF
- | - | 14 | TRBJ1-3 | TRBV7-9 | TGTGCCAGCAGCCCCTACAGGGCTGGAAACACCATATATTTT | CASSPYRAGNTIYF
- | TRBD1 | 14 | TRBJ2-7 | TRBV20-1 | TGCAGTGCTAGCCCCCAGGGGGCTCCGGAGGAGCAGTACTTC | CSASPQGAPEEQYF
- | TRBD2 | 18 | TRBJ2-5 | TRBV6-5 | TGTGCCAGCAGTTATTCGGGACTAGCGGGGGGGTACCGGGAGACCCAGTACTTC | CASSYSGLAGGYRETQYF
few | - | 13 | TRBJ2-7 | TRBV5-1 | TGCGCCAGCAGCTTGCATGGGGACTACGAGCAGTACTTC | CASSLHGDYEQYF
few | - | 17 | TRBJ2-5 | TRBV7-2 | TGTGCCAGCAGCTTCAGGGGAGGGGTAACAGGGGTAGAGACCCAGTACTTC | CASSFRGGVTGVETQYF
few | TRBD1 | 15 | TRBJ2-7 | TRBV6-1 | TGTGCCAGCAGTGACGCCGGGACAGGGCCCTACGAGCAGTACTTC | CASSDAGTGPYEQYF
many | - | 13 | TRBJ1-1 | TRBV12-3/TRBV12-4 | TGTGCCAGCAGTTTAGCTGAGAACACTGAAGCTTTCTTT | CASSLAENTEAFF
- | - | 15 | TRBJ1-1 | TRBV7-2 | TGTGCCAGCAGCTTAGTTTGGACGGGGAACACTGAAGCTTTCTTT | CASSLVWTGNTEAFF
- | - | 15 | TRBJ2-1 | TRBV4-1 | TGCGCCAGCAGCCAAGACAGACGGGAGAACAATGAGCAGTTCTTC | CASSQDRRENNEQFF
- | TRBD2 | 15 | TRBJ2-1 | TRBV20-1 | TGCAGTGCTAGAGTTGGTAGCGGGGGGTACAATGAGCAGTTCTTC | CSARVGSGGYNEQFF
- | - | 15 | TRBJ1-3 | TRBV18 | TGTGCCAGCTCCGCCAGCGGTAGCTCTGGAAACACCATATATTTT | CASSASGSSGNTIYF
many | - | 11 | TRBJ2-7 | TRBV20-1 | TGCAGTCCGCGGGGACCCAACGAGCAGTACTTC | CSPRGPNEQYF
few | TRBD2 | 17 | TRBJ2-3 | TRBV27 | TGTGCCAGCAGTTCCATGACTAGCGGGGGGGGCACAGATACGCAGTATTTT | CASSSMTSGGGTDTQYF
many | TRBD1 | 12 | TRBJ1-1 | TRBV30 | TGTGCCTGGGGACAGGTGAGGACTGAAGCTTTCTTT | CAWGQVRTEAFF
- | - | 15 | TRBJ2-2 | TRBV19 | TGTGCCACCCGGCCGGGACACCAAACTTCCGGGGAGCTGTTTTTT | CATRPGHQTSGELFF
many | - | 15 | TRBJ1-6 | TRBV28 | TGTGCCAGCAGTCCACCGGCGGGGGTATATTCACCCCTCCACTTT | CASSPPAGVYSPLHF
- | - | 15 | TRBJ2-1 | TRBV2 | TGCGCCAGCAGTGAACAAGGATCCCCTTACAAGGAGCAGTTCTTC | CASSEQGSPYKEQFF
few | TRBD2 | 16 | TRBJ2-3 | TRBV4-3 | TGCGCCAGCAGCCAAGGCCCAGCGGGGGTCACAGATACGCAGTATTTT | CASSQGPAGVTDTQYF
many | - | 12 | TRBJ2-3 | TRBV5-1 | TGCGCCAGCCGAATTGCGCAGGATACGCAGTATTTT | CASRIAQDTQYF
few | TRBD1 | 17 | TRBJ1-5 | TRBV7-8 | TGTGCCAGCAGCCGGACAGGTGGGGACAGGGGGGATCAGCCCCAGCATTTT | CASSRTGGDRGDQPQHF
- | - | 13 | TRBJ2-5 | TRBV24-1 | TGTGCCACCAGTGACGGGGCTGGAGAGACCCAGTACTTC | CATSDGAGETQYF
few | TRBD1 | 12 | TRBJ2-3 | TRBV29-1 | TGCAGCTTCGACAGGGGCACAGATACGCAGTATTTT | CSFDRGTDTQYF
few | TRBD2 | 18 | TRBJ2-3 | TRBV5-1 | TGCGCCAGCAGCTTTACCGGGACTAGCGGGGGCGGCACAGATACGCAGTATTTT | CASSFTGTSGGGTDTQYF
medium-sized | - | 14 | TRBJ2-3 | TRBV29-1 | TGCAGCGTTGAGTCCGGGGTAGGCACAGATACGCAGTATTTT | CSVESGVGTDTQYF
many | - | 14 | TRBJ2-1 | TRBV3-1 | TGTGCCAGCAGCCTGGGACCAGCGAGTCCTGAGCAGTTCTTC | CASSLGPASPEQFF
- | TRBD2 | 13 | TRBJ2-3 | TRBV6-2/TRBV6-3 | TGTGCCAGCGCGGACGGGAGGGCAGATACGCAGTATTTT | CASADGRADTQYF
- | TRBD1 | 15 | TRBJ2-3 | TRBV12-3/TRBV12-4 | TGTGCCAGCACCCCGCAGACAGGGGGAACAGATACGCAGTATTTT | CASTPQTGGTDTQYF